This record covers a single TCR beta chain. Sequencing used immunoSEQ multiplex PCR; TCRdb keeps in-frame clones, though not all of them. This sample has 5,000 or so clones, with approximately 78% found just once. This entry belongs to a study of immune evolution from preneoplasia to lung adenocarcinoma. This CDR3 spans 13 amino acids. Per the germline V gene, CDR1 is MDHEN and CDR2 is SYDVKM. Trimming removed 8 bases at V and 3 bases at J, with 14 bases between. The sequencing sample was made of FFPE lung adenocarcinoma in situ tissue. This chain joins TRBV28 and TRBJ2-7; TRBD1 is a possible D gene (6 bases). The sequence was obtained from a person between 65 and 80 years old with lung adenocarcinoma. The CDR3 here is CASLKTGNYEQYF. CDR3 nucleotide sequence: TGTGCCAGCCTAAAGACAGGAAACTACGAGCAGTACTTC.